Listed below are T cell receptor beta chains from one sample, sequenced in a study of T-cell reconstitution after alpha-beta-depleted transplantation in children. TCRdb ran MiXCR on the PCR reads and lists one entry per CDR3 protein. The data hold around 700,000 distinct CDR3 sequences, with roughly 13% observed a single time. Sequenced material: PBMCs, taken before TCRalphabeta/CD19-depleted stem cell transplant. The receptors were sampled from a girl aged 2 to 9 with congenital amegakaryocytic thrombocytopenia, due to receive a stem cell transplant. CDR3s include the opening cysteine and the closing phenylalanine or tryptophan. D genes are given only for firm matches. Some rows mark clone size as missing; the rest say once, few, many or name a class of expanded clone.

D gene,J gene,clone size,V gene,CDR3 protein,CDR3 DNA
.,TRBJ2-4,few,TRBV27,CASSLSPTGDIQYF,TGTGCCAGCAGTTTATCCCCGACGGGAGACATTCAGTACTTC
TRBD2,TRBJ2-1,many,TRBV20-1,CSADLAGGVSIF,TGCAGTGCTGACTTAGCGGGAGGTGTATCGATCTTC
.,TRBJ2-5,few,TRBV5-5,CASSSPGNGETQYF,TGTGCCAGCAGCTCTCCAGGGAACGGGGAGACCCAGTACTTC
.,TRBJ2-1,few,TRBV7-2,CASSSEGGSGPYNEQFF,TGTGCCAGCAGCTCCGAAGGGGGTAGCGGACCCTACAATGAGCAGTTCTTC
.,TRBJ1-1,.,TRBV5-4,CASSPSGSNTEAFF,TGTGCCAGCAGCCCATCAGGATCCAACACTGAAGCTTTCTTT
.,TRBJ2-2,many,TRBV9,CASSVAWGSGELFF,TGTGCCAGCAGCGTAGCCTGGGGGTCCGGGGAGCTGTTTTTT
TRBD2,TRBJ2-1,.,TRBV6-2/TRBV6-3,CASSYSRLAGGPQVWDEQFF,TGTGCCAGCAGTTACTCGAGGCTAGCGGGAGGGCCTCAGGTTTGGGATGAGCAGTTCTTC
.,TRBJ2-3,many,TRBV12-3/TRBV12-4,CASSKRFTDTQYF,TGTGCCAGCAGTAAACGGTTCACAGATACGCAGTATTTT
.,TRBJ1-1,many,TRBV12-3/TRBV12-4,CASSLQGDTEAFF,TGTGCCAGCAGTTTACAGGGAGACACTGAAGCTTTCTTT
TRBD2,TRBJ2-7,few,TRBV12-3/TRBV12-4,CASSLRLAGQYEQYF,TGTGCCAGCAGTTTACGCCTAGCGGGACAGTACGAGCAGTACTTC
.,TRBJ2-3,many,TRBV20-1,CSARTGGASTDTQYF,TGCAGTGCTCGGACTGGGGGGGCTAGCACAGATACGCAGTATTTT
TRBD2,TRBJ2-1,many,TRBV11-2,CASALANSYNEQFF,TGTGCAAGCGCACTAGCGAACTCCTACAATGAGCAGTTCTTC
.,TRBJ2-5,many,TRBV3-1,CASSQSVQETQYF,TGTGCCAGCAGCCAGAGCGTACAAGAGACCCAGTACTTC
.,TRBJ1-1,many,TRBV5-1,CASSLGGNPNTEAFF,TGCGCCAGCAGCTTGGGGGGCAACCCGAACACTGAAGCTTTCTTT
.,TRBJ2-3,.,TRBV11-2,CASSLDPGVRPTDTQYF,TGTGCCAGCAGCTTAGACCCCGGTGTGAGGCCCACAGATACGCAGTATTTT
TRBD1,TRBJ2-5,many,TRBV27,CASYSGGAYGETQYF,TGTGCCAGCTACTCAGGGGGCGCTTATGGAGAGACCCAGTACTTC
TRBD1,TRBJ1-2,.,TRBV27,CASSPGQATYGYTF,TGTGCCAGCAGCCCGGGACAGGCTACCTATGGCTACACCTTC
.,TRBJ2-5,.,TRBV12-3/TRBV12-4,CASRPQGPQETQYF,TGTGCCAGCAGGCCGCAGGGCCCCCAAGAGACCCAGTACTTC
.,TRBJ2-7,.,TRBV12-3/TRBV12-4,CASSLLPDYEQYF,TGTGCCAGCAGTCTCCTCCCGGATTACGAGCAGTACTTC
TRBD1,TRBJ1-1,once,TRBV10-2,CASSEPGQGHLEAFF,TGCGCCAGCAGTGAGCCGGGACAGGGGCACCTCGAAGCTTTCTTT
.,TRBJ1-5,.,TRBV6-1,CASSGPRDVGSNQPQHF,TGTGCCAGCAGTGGGCCCCGGGACGTGGGTAGCAATCAGCCCCAGCATTTT
.,TRBJ2-2,few,TRBV4-2,CASSQSGTRTGELFF,TGTGCCAGCAGCCAATCAGGGACTCGCACCGGGGAGCTGTTTTTT
.,TRBJ2-6,few,TRBV24-1,CATSDGTYGANVLTF,TGTGCCACCAGTGACGGGACATATGGGGCCAACGTCCTGACTTTC
.,TRBJ2-5,few,TRBV9,CASSGGTNQETQYF,TGTGCCAGCAGCGGCGGGACAAATCAAGAGACCCAGTACTTC
TRBD2,TRBJ2-1,many,TRBV5-1,CASNLAGGRDEQFF,TGCGCCAGCAACCTAGCGGGAGGGAGGGATGAGCAGTTCTTC
.,TRBJ1-2,.,TRBV4-1,CASSQDRSWSGGYTF,TGCGCCAGCAGCCAAGATAGATCCTGGTCGGGAGGCTACACCTTC
.,TRBJ1-4,many,TRBV25-1,CASSNPREKLFF,TGTGCCAGCAGCAACCCTCGGGAAAAACTGTTTTTT
.,TRBJ2-1,many,TRBV10-3,CAISDDSSYNEQFF,TGTGCCATCAGTGACGACAGCTCCTACAATGAGCAGTTCTTC
.,TRBJ2-7,many,TRBV20-1,CSAPGDPPYEQYF,TGCAGTGCTCCGGGGGACCCTCCCTACGAGCAGTACTTC
.,TRBJ1-2,many,TRBV3-1,CASSPQPGLRGYTF,TGTGCCAGCAGCCCACAACCAGGGTTACGGGGCTACACCTTC
.,TRBJ2-1,few,TRBV20-1,CSARRRDFVNEQFF,TGCAGTGCTAGAAGGCGGGATTTCGTCAATGAGCAGTTCTTC
.,TRBJ2-1,few,TRBV4-1,CASSQDAGSSYNEQFF,TGCGCCAGCAGCCAAGATGCGGGTAGCTCCTACAATGAGCAGTTCTTC
TRBD2,TRBJ2-1,many,TRBV10-3,CAISEPRLAGDNEQFF,TGTGCCATCAGTGAACCGAGACTAGCGGGAGACAATGAGCAGTTCTTC
.,TRBJ1-2,many,TRBV29-1,CSVESTFNYGYTF,TGCAGCGTTGAGTCTACCTTCAACTATGGCTACACCTTC
.,TRBJ2-7,many,TRBV5-6,CASRWRATFLEQYF,TGTGCCAGCAGGTGGCGGGCTACGTTCCTCGAGCAGTACTTC
.,TRBJ2-2,many,TRBV9,CPSSDSKADPNTGELFF,TGTCCCAGCAGTGACTCCAAGGCAGATCCTAACACCGGGGAGCTGTTTTTT
.,TRBJ1-5,many,TRBV12-3/TRBV12-4,CASSSGLTGQPQHF,TGTGCCAGCAGTTCCGGTCTCACCGGTCAGCCCCAGCATTTT
.,TRBJ2-5,few,TRBV10-1,CASSPWPGETQYF,TGCGCCAGCAGTCCGTGGCCAGGGGAGACCCAGTACTTC
TRBD1,TRBJ1-1,many,TRBV5-6,CASSFPGGNTEAFF,TGTGCCAGCAGCTTTCCAGGGGGCAACACTGAAGCTTTCTTT
TRBD2,TRBJ2-7,once,TRBV7-6,CASSSGLAKIYEQYF,TGTGCCAGCAGCTCGGGACTAGCAAAGATCTACGAGCAGTACTTC
.,TRBJ2-1,many,TRBV20-1,CSAPYSGARADNEQFF,TGCAGTGCCCCCTACTCTGGAGCCAGGGCGGACAATGAGCAGTTCTTC
.,TRBJ1-2,many,TRBV6-1,CASSSKQTGGNYGYTF,TGTGCCAGCAGCTCCAAACAGACAGGCGGAAACTATGGCTACACCTTC
.,TRBJ2-6,many,TRBV5-1,CASSLVLLTSGANVLTF,TGCGCCAGCAGCTTGGTTTTATTGACCTCTGGGGCCAACGTCCTGACTTTC